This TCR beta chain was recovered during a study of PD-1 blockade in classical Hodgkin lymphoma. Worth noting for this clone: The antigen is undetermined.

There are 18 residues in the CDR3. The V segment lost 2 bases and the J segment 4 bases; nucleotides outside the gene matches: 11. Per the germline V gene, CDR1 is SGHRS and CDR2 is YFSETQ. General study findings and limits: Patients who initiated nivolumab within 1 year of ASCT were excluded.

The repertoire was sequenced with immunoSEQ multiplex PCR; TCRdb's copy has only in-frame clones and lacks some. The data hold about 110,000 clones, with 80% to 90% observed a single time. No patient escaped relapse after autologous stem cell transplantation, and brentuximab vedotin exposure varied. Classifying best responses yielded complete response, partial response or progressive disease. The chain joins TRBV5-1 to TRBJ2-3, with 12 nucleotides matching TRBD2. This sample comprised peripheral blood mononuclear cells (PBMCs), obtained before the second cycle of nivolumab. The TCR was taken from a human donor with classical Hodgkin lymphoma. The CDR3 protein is CASSLRTSGTERADTQYF. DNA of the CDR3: TGCGCCAGCAGCTTACGGACTAGCGGGACCGAGAGGGCAGATACGCAGTATTTT.